Below are 3 T cell receptor beta chains sequenced from a single sample in a study of blood T cell repertoires in COVID-19. This table comes from immunoSEQ multiplex PCR, and its TCRdb copy is limited to in-frame clones, with some not included. The table shows approximately 490,000 clones, with about nine tenths occurring only once. Input material: PBMCs or T cells enriched from blood (not recorded which). Receptors were obtained from a woman aged 18-29 years who had recovered from COVID-19.

The V and J genes are TRBV11-2 and TRBJ1-1; no clear D gene. V was shortened by 0 bases and J by 5 bases, with 16 bases between the two germline ends. CDR3 length equals 16 residues. Germline assignment: CDR1 SGHAT and CDR2 FQNNGV. CDR3 sequence: CASSLEFPGPGTEAFF. CDR3 bases: TGTGCCAGCAGCTTAGAGTTTCCAGGCCCAGGAACTGAAGCTTTCTTT.

The chain uses TRBV5-4 and TRBJ1-4; D is unresolved. The CDR3 runs 12 residues. Trimming cost V 4 bases and J 8 bases, with 9 bases left between them. Germline V gene data show CDR1 as SGHNT and CDR2 as YYREEE (reference sequence). The DNA of the CDR3 is TGTGCCAGCAGCCCCGGAGGGGAAAAACTGTTTTTT. Translated, it gives CASSPGGEKLFF.

The chain carries TRBV28 and TRBJ1-1; unclear D gene. Germline V gives CDR1 MDHEN, CDR2 SYDVKM. Between the trimmed V and J ends, which lost 5 bases and 3 bases, there was a span of 10 bases. This CDR3 contains 13 residues. This CDR3 is CASSPLSYTEAFF. The CDR3 DNA is TGTGCCAGCAGTCCACTTAGTTACACTGAAGCTTTCTTT.